This entry lists 27 T cell receptor beta chains sequenced from one sample in a study of cytomegalovirus exposure and HLA in healthy donors. PCR was performed using 60 Vbeta and 13 Jbeta primers. Clones were sequenced by immunoSEQ multiplex PCR, and TCRdb holds only the in-frame ones, with some missing. Of some 110,000 clones in the sample, roughly 74% were seen once. Sequenced input: PBMCs. The receptors here all came from a woman aged 25 to 39 in good health and CMV-seronegative.

This clone was recorded only once. The chain recombines TRBV5-1 with TRBJ2-5; no firm D call. Trimming pared 0 bases from V and 3 bases from J, leaving 6 bases between. The CDR3 has 13 residues. Germline V gene data show CDR1 as SGHRS and CDR2 as YFSETQ. The CDR3 region is CASSLVSEETQYF. The CDR3 bases are TGCGCCAGCAGCTTGGTGTCAGAAGAGACCCAGTACTTC.

J is TRBJ1-2 and V is TRBV14; D not certain. This CDR3 is built from 15 residues. Trimming removed 1 base at V and 5 bases at J, with 14 bases between. Germline assignment: CDR1 SGHDN and CDR2 FVKESK. Written as DNA, the CDR3 is TGTGCCAGCAGCCAAGTGGGAGGCCTTAGGTATGGCTACACCTTC. Its protein product is CASSQVGGLRYGYTF. The full variable domain, with the rest looked up from reference TRBV14 and TRBJ1-2, is EAGVTQFPSHSVIEKGQTVTLRCDPISGHDNLYWYRRVMGKEIKFLLHFVKESKQDESGMPNNRFLAERTGGTYSTLKVQPAELEDSGVYFCASSQVGGLRYGYTFGSGTRLTVV.

J is TRBJ2-5 and V is TRBV29-1; D might be TRBD2 (6 bases). Trimming took off 1 base at V and 11 bases at J, with 23 bases between the two ends. Germline loops: CDR1 SQVTM, CDR2 ANQGSEA. The CDR3 consists of 15 residues. CDR3 protein: CSVEGANVRTGEQYF. CDR3 nucleotides: TGCAGCGTTGAAGGGGCAAATGTGAGGACGGGGGAGCAGTACTTC.

V is TRBV9 and J is TRBJ2-7; D is ambiguous. The CDR3 length is 14 residues. V shed 0 bases and J shed 0 bases, with 7 bases lying between them. In germline, CDR1 is SGDLS, CDR2 YYNGEE. Here the CDR3 reads CASSVGISSYEQYF. DNA of the CDR3: TGTGCCAGCAGCGTAGGAATCAGCTCCTACGAGCAGTACTTC.

The count of this clone is one. This rearrangement joins TRBV9 to TRBJ1-4; D may be TRBD1 (6 bases). CDR1 and CDR2 from the germline V gene are SGDLS and YYNGEE. The CDR3 loop spans 15 amino acids. Deletions cut 2 bases from V and 11 bases from J, with 19 bases between. CDR3 residues: CASSVSGQAQGKLFF. The CDR3 coding sequence is TGTGCCAGCAGCGTGTCGGGGCAGGCCCAGGGGAAACTGTTTTTT.

The chain employs TRBV6-6 and TRBJ2-7; D is possibly TRBD2 (6 bases). CDR3 length equals 16 residues. CDR1 and CDR2 (germline): MNHNY, SVGAGI (reference sequence). V was clipped by 0 bases and J by 1 base, with 13 bases between them. This CDR3 reads CASSYSGEDLSYEQYF. In DNA form, the CDR3 reads TGTGCCAGCAGTTACTCGGGGGAGGATCTTTCCTACGAGCAGTACTTC.

CDR3 nucleotides: TGTGCCAGCAGTCCGGGACTGTCATTCAGGGAGACCCAGTACTTC. Translated: CASSPGLSFRETQYF. J is TRBJ2-5 and V is TRBV27, with D perhaps TRBD2 (6 bases). The germline gives CDR1 MNHEY, CDR2 SMNVEV (reference sequence). CDR3 length: 15 residues. Trimming took 5 bases from V and 5 from J, leaving 18 bases between them.

The chain is built from TRBV27 and TRBJ2-2; 7 bases fit TRBD2. This CDR3 has 16 amino acids. The V segment lost 2 bases and the J segment 3 bases; nucleotides outside the gene matches: 6. CDR1 MNHEY and CDR2 SMNVEV come from the germline V gene (reference sequence). CDR3 protein: CASSLQAGRDTGELFF. The CDR3 bases are TGTGCCAGCAGTTTACAAGCGGGACGCGACACCGGGGAGCTGTTTTTT.

This clone was detected once. DNA for the CDR3: TGTGCCAGCAGCGTAGAGGGAGGGGCAATCAACACCTTC. It specifies CASSVEGGAINTF. The rearrangement joins TRBV9 to TRBJ1-2; a weak D match, TRBD1 (5 bases). Trimming shortened V by 0 bases and J by 12 bases, and 15 bases separated the two germline ends. The CDR3 sequence is 13 residues long. Germline CDR1 reads SGDLS; CDR2 reads YYNGEE.

This chain uses TRBV27 with TRBJ2-1; TRBD1 matches at 7 bases. This CDR3 region has 16 residues. The junction had 7 bases not matched to a gene; V was cut back by 5 bases and J by 0 bases. CDR1 and CDR2 (germline): MNHEY, SMNVEV (reference sequence). In DNA, the CDR3 is TGTGCCAGCAGTCCTCAGGGGGAGCTCTCCTACAATGAGCAGTTCTTC. This sequence encodes CASSPQGELSYNEQFF.

This clone is a singleton in its sample. The chain is built from TRBV10-2 and TRBJ2-2; 9 bases fit TRBD2. Trimming removed 5 bases from V and 2 bases from J; junction bases left unmatched: 6. The CDR3 consists of 16 residues. Germline CDR1 WSHSY, CDR2 SAAADI. The CDR3 spells CASSYPSGTNTGELFF. The CDR3 nucleotides are TGCGCCAGCAGTTACCCTAGCGGGACAAACACCGGGGAGCTGTTTTTT.

With regard to this clone: The junction differs from germline at one of its ends, possibly a read error. The V and J genes are TRBV7-7 and TRBJ2-7, with TRBD1 identical over 7 bases. Germline CDR1 reads SSHAT; CDR2 reads FNYEAQ (reference sequence). The CDR3 runs 13 residues. The CDR3 coding sequence is TGTGCTAGCAGCCCCGGACAGGACTACGAGCAGTACTTC. Protein product: CASSPGQDYEQYF.

The rearrangement links TRBV5-1 to TRBJ2-3; D may be TRBD1 (6 bases). Trimming removed 2 bases at V and 5 bases at J, with 21 bases between. Germline CDR1 reads SGHRS; CDR2 reads YFSETQ. The CDR3 sequence is 17 residues long. The CDR3 coding sequence is TGCGCCAGCAGCTTCCCCCTCCCACTACCCAGGGGAGATACGCAGTATTTT. Protein product: CASSFPLPLPRGDTQYF.

The CDR3, as DNA: TGTGCCAGCAGCGTAGAAGACAGGATCAGCTCTGGGGCCAACGTCCTGACTTTC. The encoded protein is CASSVEDRISSGANVLTF. V usage is TRBV9 and J usage is TRBJ2-6; the D gene is possibly TRBD1 (6 bases). From germline, CDR1 is SGDLS and CDR2 YYNGEE. This CDR3 is built from 18 residues. Trimming shortened V by 0 bases and J by 0 bases, and 13 bases separated the two germline ends.

This clone occurred a few times. The rearrangement joins TRBV15 to TRBJ1-1, with TRBD1 matching over 10 bases. CDR3 size: 13 residues. Trimming at V came to 5 bases and at J to 9 bases, leaving 6 bases not matched to a gene. The germline gives CDR1 LNHNV, CDR2 YYDKDF (reference sequence). CDR3 coding DNA: TGTGCCACCAGCGACGGGACAGGGGAAAAAGCTTTCTTT. Its protein is CATSDGTGEKAFF.

Only a few counts were recorded for this clone. V gene TRBV4-2 combines with J gene TRBJ2-7, with 11 nucleotides matching TRBD1. Unmatched junction bases numbered 11, after V lost 4 bases and J lost 6 bases. The CDR3 sequence is 16 residues long. CDR1 LGHNA and CDR2 YNFKEQ come from the germline V gene. This CDR3 reads CASSPTGGTGGAEQYF. In DNA form, the CDR3 reads TGTGCCAGCAGCCCCACCGGGGGGACAGGGGGGGCCGAGCAGTACTTC.

The chain links TRBV6-1 to TRBJ1-2; 8 bases are shared with TRBD1. Looked up from germline, CDR1 is MNHNS and CDR2 is SASEGT. The CDR3 has 14 amino acids. Germline trimming cut 10 bases from V and 5 bases from J; bases unmatched to any gene: 12. CDR3 region: CATEPRGQRYGYTF. CDR3 DNA sequence: TGTGCCACCGAACCCAGGGGGCAACGGTATGGCTACACCTTC.

This clone was counted only a few times. Other DNA sequences of this sample code for an identical CDR3. V and J are TRBV9 and TRBJ1-4; D perhaps matches TRBD1 (6 bases). The V end was cut by 4 bases, the J end by 5 bases, with 15 bases between. Germline loops: CDR1 SGDLS, CDR2 YYNGEE. This CDR3 spans 15 amino acids. The CDR3 is CASSPRGGSNEKLFF. The CDR3 DNA sequence: TGTGCCAGCAGCCCCCGGGGGGGCTCCAATGAAAAACTGTTTTTT.

The chain is built from TRBV14 and TRBJ2-5; D is ambiguous. The V gene lost 1 base and the J gene lost 5 bases, with 11 bases spanning the gap. The CDR3 sequence is 14 residues long. Germline-derived CDR1 and CDR2 are SGHDN and FVKESK. CDR3 in DNA: TGTGCCAGCAGCCAAGTGGGCGTTGCGGAGACCCAGTACTTC. It translates to CASSQVGVAETQYF.

V is TRBV6-5 and J is TRBJ1-1; TRBD1 might be the D (6 bases). Germline loops: CDR1 MNHEY, CDR2 SVGAGI. V lost 4 bases to trimming and J lost 3 bases, with 12 bases between them. The CDR3 is made up of 14 amino acids. In nucleotides, the CDR3 is TGTGCCAGCAGTTCTAGACAGGTCGACACTGAAGCTTTCTTT. It translates to CASSSRQVDTEAFF.

This clone has more than one count but fewer than ten. The chain employs TRBV29-1 and TRBJ1-2; perhaps TRBD1 as D (5 bases). The V gene's germline CDR1 is SQVTM and CDR2 ANQGSEA. Trimming took 2 bases from V and 8 from J, leaving 15 bases between them. The length of the CDR3 is 13 residues. The CDR3 DNA follows: TGCAGCGTTGAATTGGGGCAGGGAGGCGGCTACACCTTC. It is translated as CSVELGQGGGYTF. Full variable domain (missing parts from reference TRBV29-1 and TRBJ1-2): SAVISQKPSRDICQRGTSLTIQCQVDSQVTMMFWYRQQPGQSLTLIATANQGSEATYESGFVIDKFPISRPNLTFSTLTVSNMSPEDSSIYLCSVELGQGGGYTFGSGTRLTVV.

V usage is TRBV7-8 and J usage is TRBJ1-1; 9 nucleotides line up with TRBD1. Per the germline V gene, CDR1 is SGHVS and CDR2 is FQNEAQ. The V segment lost 4 bases and the J segment 7 bases; nucleotides outside the gene matches: 7. The CDR3 has 14 amino acids. The CDR3: CASSSGTGFGEAFF. Written as DNA, the CDR3 is TGTGCCAGCAGCTCCGGGACAGGGTTTGGTGAAGCTTTCTTT.

The chain carries TRBV29-1 and TRBJ2-3; D may be TRBD2 (5 bases). The germline V gene has CDR1 SQVTM and CDR2 ANQGSEA. Trimming took off 4 bases at V and 5 bases at J, with 13 bases between the two ends. The CDR3 runs 13 residues. The CDR3 region is CSVGGSGVDTQYF. The CDR3 region has the DNA TGCAGCGTTGGAGGGTCGGGCGTAGATACGCAGTATTTT.

The chain has TRBV5-4 and TRBJ2-1; TRBD1 might be the D (6 bases). The CDR3 covers 13 residues. Trimming took 0 bases from V and 6 from J, leaving 7 bases between them. CDR1 is SGHNT, CDR2 YYREEE, per germline (reference sequence). This CDR3 reads CASSLDRANEQFF. CDR3 bases: TGTGCCAGCAGCTTGGACAGGGCCAATGAGCAGTTCTTC.

The rearrangement links TRBV6-1 to TRBJ1-2; D is unresolved. V gave up 3 bases and J gave up 2 bases, with 10 bases separating them. There are 14 residues in the CDR3. CDR1 and CDR2 from the germline V gene are MNHNS and SASEGT. CDR3 coding DNA: TGTGCCAGCAGTGAGAGAACTGAGAACTATGGCTACACCTTC. Amino acid sequence: CASSERTENYGYTF.

The chain has TRBV19 and TRBJ1-1; perhaps TRBD1 as D (5 bases). Trimming shortened V by 5 bases and J by 6 bases, and 10 bases separated the two germline ends. Germline CDR1 LNHDA, CDR2 SQIVND (reference sequence). The CDR3 consists of 12 residues. CDR3 region: CASSSGTAEAFF. For the CDR3, the DNA is TGTGCCAGTAGTTCCGGGACTGCTGAAGCTTTCTTT.

V and J are TRBV30 and TRBJ1-4, with TRBD1 identical over 10 bases. Trimming removed 5 bases from V and 7 bases from J; junction bases left unmatched: 19. Germline-derived CDR1 and CDR2 are GTSNPN and SVGIG (reference sequence). The CDR3 totals 18 residues. The CDR3 region has the DNA TGTGCCTGGTCTCAGGGACAGGGGAAGTCTCTAATTGGTGAAAAACTGTTTTTT. Its protein product is CAWSQGQGKSLIGEKLFF.